The 30 T cell receptor beta chains presented below share a single source sample, sequenced in a study of blood T cell repertoires in COVID-19. Produced via immunoSEQ multiplex PCR; TCRdb's table is partial and in-frame only. Found here are around 140,000 clones, 88% of them singletons; the top ten hold roughly 2.2%. The source material was peripheral blood. The receptors stem from a man aged 65-85 years with active COVID-19.

V gene TRBV3-1 (or the pseudogene TRBV3-2) combines with J gene TRBJ1-1; 7 bases fit TRBD1. Germline CDR1 and CDR2: LGHDT and YNNKEL (reference sequence). The V gene end was trimmed by 1 base and the J gene end by 5 bases; junction bases not matched to a gene: 7. The CDR3 is 15 amino acids. CDR3 protein: CASSQAPTGLTEAFF. The CDR3 nucleotides read TGTGCCAGCAGCCAAGCACCGACAGGGTTGACTGAAGCTTTCTTT.

V gene TRBV28 combines with J gene TRBJ2-1; a weak D match, TRBD2 (5 bases). With 2 bases removed from V and 10 bases from J, the gap between germline ends came to 12 bases. Germline values: CDR1 MDHEN, CDR2 SYDVKM. The CDR3 loop spans 13 amino acids. The CDR3 sequence: CASSLGREREQFF. The CDR3 bases are TGTGCCAGCAGTTTAGGCCGTGAGCGGGAGCAGTTCTTC.

V gene TRBV11-2 combines with J gene TRBJ2-3, with 14 bases matching TRBD2. V shed 1 base and J 4 bases; nucleotides not matched to a gene: 10. Germline values: CDR1 SGHAT, CDR2 FQNNGV. CDR3 length: 19 amino acids. The CDR3 coding sequence is TGTGCCAGCAGCTTAGGAGCGGGGACTAGCGGGAGAGATGCAGATACGCAGTATTTT. Its translation is CASSLGAGTSGRDADTQYF.

This chain joins TRBV7-2 and TRBJ1-2; D not certain. Trimming cost V 5 bases and J 6 bases, with 13 bases left between them. From germline, CDR1 is SGHTA and CDR2 FQGNSA. CDR3 length equals 13 residues. The CDR3 bases are TGTGCCAGCAGCCCCAGCCCGGGGAATGGCTACACCTTC. Encoded protein: CASSPSPGNGYTF.

The chain combines TRBV4-2 with TRBJ2-7; a weak D match, TRBD2 (6 bases). CDR1 and CDR2 from the germline V gene are LGHNA and YNFKEQ. V lost 0 bases and J lost 3, with 12 bases in between. The CDR3 is 15 amino acids. The CDR3 loop is CASSQDSSSVYEQYF. The DNA for the CDR3 is TGTGCCAGCAGCCAAGACTCCTCTAGCGTCTACGAGCAGTACTTC.

The rearrangement links TRBV5-8 to TRBJ1-1; weak D call: TRBD1 (5 bases). The CDR3 covers 14 residues. Germline loops: CDR1 SGHTS, CDR2 YDEGEE. This CDR3 is CAHRSRGLGTEAFF. The CDR3 coding sequence is TGTGCTCACCGTAGTAGGGGTCTGGGCACTGAAGCTTTCTTT.

This chain connects TRBV9 to TRBJ2-7; D is possibly TRBD2 (5 bases). This CDR3 comprises 13 residues. Germline CDR1 reads SGDLS; CDR2 reads YYNGEE. The V end was cut by 3 bases, the J end by 5 bases, with 12 bases between. Here the CDR3 DNA reads TGTGCCAGCAGCGGGCGTACTAGGGACGAGCAGTACTTC. Protein: CASSGRTRDEQYF. Variable domain in full (rest from reference TRBV9 and TRBJ2-7): DSGVTQTPKHLITATGQRVTLRCSPRSGDLSVYWYQQSLDQGLQFLIQYYNGEERAKGNILERFSAQQFPDLHSELNLSSLELGDSALYFCASSGRTRDEQYFGPGTRLTVT.

The chain links TRBV28 to TRBJ2-3, with TRBD1 as a possible D gene (5 bases). V was trimmed by 8 bases and J by 5 bases, leaving 17 bases between them. The length of the CDR3 is 14 residues. Germline V gene lookup returns CDR1 MDHEN and CDR2 SYDVKM. The CDR3 region has the DNA TGTGCCAGCGTCGACAGACAAACTAAAGATACGCAGTATTTT. Protein product: CASVDRQTKDTQYF.

This clone was found a few times. V is TRBV6-1 and J is TRBJ2-5, with 8 nucleotides matching TRBD1. The length of the CDR3 is 15 residues. The V and J ends lost 0 bases and 6 bases, in that order; junction bases with no gene match: 6. CDR1 and CDR2 (germline): MNHNS, SASEGT. CDR3 residues: CASSEAAGGRQTQYF. The DNA of the CDR3 is TGTGCCAGCAGTGAAGCGGCAGGGGGCCGGCAGACCCAGTACTTC.

This clone was seen only a few times. V and J are TRBV2 and TRBJ2-2; weak D call: TRBD2 (6 bases). The germline V gene encodes CDR1 SNHLY and CDR2 FYNNEI. Between the trimmed V and J ends, which lost 1 base and 5 bases, there was a span of 11 bases. This CDR3 is built from 15 residues. CDR3 sequence: CASSEDGGWTGELFF. DNA of the CDR3: TGTGCCAGCAGTGAAGACGGGGGATGGACCGGGGAGCTGTTTTTT. Based on the CDR3 plus reference TRBV2 and TRBJ2-2, the full variable domain is EPEVTQTPSHQVTQMGQEVILRCVPISNHLYFYWYRQILGQKVEFLVSFYNNEISEKSEIFDDQFSVERPDGSNFTLKIRSTKLEDSAMYFCASSEDGGWTGELFFGEGSRLTVL.

V is TRBV10-3 and J is TRBJ2-3, with 9 bases fitting TRBD1. In germline, CDR1 is ENHRY, CDR2 SYGVKD. V dropped 2 bases and J dropped 7; count of bases not matched to a gene: 7. The CDR3 totals 15 residues. The CDR3 nucleotides read TGTGCCATCAGTGAGGGGGGACAGGGCTCCTATACGCAGTATTTT. Translation gives CAISEGGQGSYTQYF.

V gene TRBV27 combines with J gene TRBJ2-2, with TRBD1 as a possible D gene (6 bases). From germline, CDR1 is MNHEY and CDR2 SMNVEV (reference sequence). V lost 5 bases, J lost 4 bases, and 14 bases lay in between. The CDR3 totals 15 residues. The CDR3 spells CASSPQGWTTGELFF. The CDR3 DNA follows: TGTGCCAGCAGTCCACAGGGTTGGACCACCGGGGAGCTGTTTTTT.

This clone has only one observation. The chain carries TRBV27 and TRBJ1-5; D is ambiguous. CDR1 and CDR2 (germline): MNHEY, SMNVEV (reference sequence). This CDR3 is built from 17 residues. V lost 2 bases to trimming and J lost 3 bases, with 17 bases between them. CDR3 protein: CASSLRLAGRNNQPQHF. DNA for the CDR3: TGTGCCAGCAGTTTAAGGTTGGCGGGGAGGAACAATCAGCCCCAGCATTTT.

The rearrangement links TRBV7-2 to TRBJ1-5; D is unresolved. Germline V gene sequence: CDR1 SGHTA, CDR2 FQGNSA. V was trimmed by 4 bases and J by 7 bases, leaving 17 bases between them. This CDR3 spans 15 amino acids. CDR3 in amino acids: CASSSLGPTGQPQHF. CDR3 in DNA: TGTGCCAGCAGCTCTCTCGGACCCACGGGGCAGCCCCAGCATTTT.

The V call is TRBV3-1 (or the pseudogene TRBV3-2), the J call TRBJ2-1; 10 nucleotides line up with TRBD2. CDR3 length: 19 residues. With 1 base clipped from V and 8 bases from J, the junction kept 17 bases outside the gene matches. CDR1 and CDR2 from the germline V gene are LGHDT and YNNKEL (reference sequence). The CDR3 spells CASSQVRSGEAGGPDEQFF. The CDR3 DNA sequence: TGTGCCAGCAGCCAAGTTAGATCCGGGGAAGCGGGAGGGCCAGATGAGCAGTTCTTC.

The chain has TRBV25-1 and TRBJ1-1, with a tentative D call TRBD1 (6 bases). The germline V gene encodes CDR1 MGHDK and CDR2 SYGVNS. Trimming took 6 bases from V and 2 from J, leaving 13 bases between them. The length of the CDR3 is 14 residues. CDR3 sequence (DNA): TGTGCCAGCAGAAAAACAGGGAGTAACACTGAAGCTTTCTTT. Protein product: CASRKTGSNTEAFF.

This clone occurred a few times. The chain carries TRBV30 and TRBJ2-3; the match to TRBD2 covers 7 bases. The CDR3 consists of 14 residues. After removal of 2 bases from V and 8 bases from J, the junction contained 10 bases not matched to a gene. The germline CDR1 and CDR2 sequences are GTSNPN and SVGIG (reference sequence). The chain's CDR3 is CAWSLERGGGTQYF. CDR3 nucleotide sequence: TGTGCCTGGAGTCTCGAGCGGGGAGGCGGTACGCAGTATTTT.

This clone appeared once. The J gene is TRBJ2-7, the V gene TRBV7-2; 9 nucleotides agree with TRBD1. Germline loops: CDR1 SGHTA, CDR2 FQGNSA. Trimming removed 1 base from V and 6 bases from J; junction bases left unmatched: 7. This CDR3 has 15 residues. The CDR3 spells CASSLVIGTGSEQYF. CDR3 DNA: TGTGCCAGCAGCTTAGTAATCGGGACAGGGTCCGAGCAGTACTTC.

The J gene is TRBJ2-5, the V gene TRBV19; possible D gene TRBD2, 6 bases. The CDR3 is 14 residues long. Germline-derived CDR1 and CDR2 are LNHDA and SQIVND (reference sequence). Trimming cost V 6 bases and J 5 bases, with 16 bases left between them. For the CDR3, the DNA is TGTGCCAGTAGGGGGACGGGACTTCTGGAGACCCAGTACTTC. Protein sequence: CASRGTGLLETQYF.

The chain is built from TRBV7-2 and TRBJ2-1; D remains unclear. V lost 3 bases to trimming and J lost 5 bases, with 8 bases between them. The germline V gene encodes CDR1 SGHTA and CDR2 FQGNSA. This CDR3 spans 13 amino acids. The CDR3 DNA is TGTGCCAGCAGCTTTGGGCTCAACAATGAGCAGTTCTTC. It encodes CASSFGLNNEQFF.

The CDR3 spells CASSPGGSATSYEQYF. The DNA of the CDR3 is TGTGCCAGCAGCCCCGGGGGGTCCGCAACCTCCTACGAGCAGTACTTC. V is TRBV5-4 and J is TRBJ2-7; 7 bases are a match to TRBD2. The CDR3 is 16 amino acids. J lost 0 bases, V lost 4 bases, and 10 bases had no gene match. In germline, CDR1 is SGHNT, CDR2 YYREEE (reference sequence).

This chain uses TRBV4-1 with TRBJ1-1; D perhaps matches TRBD1 (6 bases). Germline V gives CDR1 MGHRA, CDR2 YSYEKL. The CDR3 has 15 residues. Trimming stripped 3 bases from V and 2 bases from J, with 13 bases between. Here the CDR3 DNA reads TGCGCCAGCAGCCAGAAGACAGGAGAAAACACTGAAGCTTTCTTT. This encodes CASSQKTGENTEAFF.

The V and J genes are TRBV24-1 and TRBJ2-5, with 13 bases identical to TRBD2. The CDR3 is 13 residues long. Trimming at V came to 9 bases and at J to 5 bases, leaving 2 bases not matched to a gene. CDR1 is KGHDR, CDR2 SFDVKD, per germline. The CDR3 region is CATGLAGVETQYF. DNA of the CDR3: TGTGCCACCGGACTAGCGGGAGTGGAGACCCAGTACTTC.

The chain combines TRBV5-1 with TRBJ2-7, with 7 bases that match TRBD2. V lost 4 bases, J lost 4 bases, and 2 bases stayed unmatched. This CDR3 has 12 residues. CDR1 and CDR2 from the germline V gene are SGHRS and YFSETQ. CDR3 region: CASSTGGYEQYF. CDR3 DNA: TGCGCCAGCAGCACCGGGGGGTACGAGCAGTACTTC.

The chain has TRBV5-4 and TRBJ2-5; tentatively, D is TRBD1 (6 bases). V lost 3 bases to trimming and J lost 2 bases, with 14 bases between them. This CDR3 region has 15 residues. CDR1 SGHNT and CDR2 YYREEE come from the germline V gene (reference sequence). CDR3 DNA: TGTGCCAGCAGCTCAGCAGGGGCTGGACAAGAGACCCAGTACTTC. It specifies CASSSAGAGQETQYF.

The chain links TRBV9 to TRBJ2-1; TRBD2 aligns across 12 bases. Unmatched junction bases numbered 4, after V lost 1 base and J lost 8 bases. This CDR3 has 15 residues. Germline CDR1 is SGDLS and CDR2 is YYNGEE. The CDR3 sequence: CASSVPLAGGDEQFF. The CDR3, as DNA: TGTGCCAGCAGCGTACCACTAGCGGGAGGAGATGAGCAGTTCTTC.

The V call is TRBV28, the J call TRBJ1-1, with TRBD1 matching over 8 bases. V lost 4 bases, J lost 2 bases, and 6 bases stayed unmatched. Per the germline V gene, CDR1 is MDHEN and CDR2 is SYDVKM. The CDR3 has 15 amino acids. The CDR3 here is CASSSSGTGNTEAFF. As DNA, the CDR3 is TGTGCCAGCAGTTCCTCCGGGACAGGCAACACTGAAGCTTTCTTT.

The V and J genes are TRBV27 and TRBJ2-3, with TRBD1 as a possible D gene (6 bases). Germline V CDR1 and CDR2: MNHEY, SMNVEV (reference sequence). The CDR3 is 15 amino acids. V shed 5 bases and J shed 3 bases, with 15 bases lying between them. This chain's CDR3 is CASSDTNRDTDTQYF. CDR3 sequence (DNA): TGTGCCAGCAGTGACACCAACAGGGATACAGATACGCAGTATTTT.

The chain couples TRBV27 to TRBJ2-1; 13 nucleotides agree with TRBD2. This CDR3 has 17 amino acids. The V and J ends lost 4 bases and 4 bases, in that order; junction bases with no gene match: 7. Germline CDR1 MNHEY, CDR2 SMNVEV (reference sequence). The CDR3 region is CASSSGLLAGGYNEQFF. CDR3 bases: TGTGCCAGCAGTTCCGGTCTACTAGCGGGAGGGTACAATGAGCAGTTCTTC.

The chain links TRBV18 to TRBJ2-7; a weak D match, TRBD1 (5 bases). This CDR3 region has 13 residues. The V end was cut by 3 bases, the J end by 6 bases, with 12 bases between. Germline V gene sequence: CDR1 KGHSH, CDR2 LQKENI. The CDR3 here is CASSPTHRSEQYF. CDR3 nucleotide sequence: TGTGCCAGCTCACCGACCCACAGGAGCGAGCAGTACTTC.